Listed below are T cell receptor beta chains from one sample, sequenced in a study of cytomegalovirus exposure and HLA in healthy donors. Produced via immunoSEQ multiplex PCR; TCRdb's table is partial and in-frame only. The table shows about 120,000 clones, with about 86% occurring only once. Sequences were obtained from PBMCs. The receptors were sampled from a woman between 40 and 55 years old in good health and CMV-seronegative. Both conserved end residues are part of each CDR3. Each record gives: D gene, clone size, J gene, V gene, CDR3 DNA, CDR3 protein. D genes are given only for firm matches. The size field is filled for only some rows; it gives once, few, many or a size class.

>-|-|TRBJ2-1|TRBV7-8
TGTGCCAGCAGCTTAGCGGGGATACAGGGCTATGAGCAGTTCTTC
CASSLAGIQGYEQFF
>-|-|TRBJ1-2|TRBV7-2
TGTGCCAGCAGCTCCCACCGGACAGAAGGCTACACCTTC
CASSSHRTEGYTF
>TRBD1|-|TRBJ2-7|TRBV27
TGTGCCAGCAGTTCGGGACAGGGGGGTCACGAGCAGTACTTC
CASSSGQGGHEQYF
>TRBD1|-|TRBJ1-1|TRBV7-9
TGTGCCAGCAGCCGGACAGGGGAGGTCTGGGCTTTCTTT
CASSRTGEVWAFF
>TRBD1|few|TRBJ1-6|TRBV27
TGTGCCAGCAGTTTCAAAAGGGACAGCTGGAGCTCCTATAATTCACCCCTCCACTTT
CASSFKRDSWSSYNSPLHF
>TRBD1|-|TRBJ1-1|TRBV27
TGTGCCAGCAGTCGAATCGCCGGGACAGGGGACGTAGCTTTCTTT
CASSRIAGTGDVAFF
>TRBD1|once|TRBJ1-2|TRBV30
TGTGCCTGGAGGCAGGGGGCTAGAAACTATGGCTACACCTTC
CAWRQGARNYGYTF
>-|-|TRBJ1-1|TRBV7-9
TGTGCCAGCAGCTTATTGACCGGAACAGCTGAAGCTTTCTTT
CASSLLTGTAEAFF
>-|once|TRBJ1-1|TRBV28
TGTGCCAGCAGAGTGAGAAACACTGAAGCTTTCTTT
CASRVRNTEAFF
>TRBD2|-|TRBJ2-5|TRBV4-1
TGCGCCAGCAGCTGGAGCGGGGGGTCCCAAGAGACCCAGTACTTC
CASSWSGGSQETQYF
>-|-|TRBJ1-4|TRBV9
TGTGCCAGCAGCGTTCATCACAGGGCGGATAATGAAAAACTGTTTTTT
CASSVHHRADNEKLFF
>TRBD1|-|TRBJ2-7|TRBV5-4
TGTGCCAGCAGCAGAGGACAGGGGGCCTACGAGCAGTACTTC
CASSRGQGAYEQYF
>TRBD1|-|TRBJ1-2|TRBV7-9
TGTGCCAGCAGCTGGACAGGGGCGCAGGGCTACACCTTC
CASSWTGAQGYTF
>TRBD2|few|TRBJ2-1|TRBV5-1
TGCGCCAGCAGCTTGGTACTAGCGGGTAACAATGAGCAGTTCTTC
CASSLVLAGNNEQFF
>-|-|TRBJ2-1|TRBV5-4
TGTGCCAGCAGCTTGGAGGCTAGCCGGACCACAGAGTTCTTC
CASSLEASRTTEFF
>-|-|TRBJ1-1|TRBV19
TGTGCCAGTAGGGAGGGGATGAACACTGAAGCTTTCTTT
CASREGMNTEAFF
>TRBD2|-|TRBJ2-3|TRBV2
TGTGCCAGCAGGGTAGCGGGCCACACAGATACGCAGTATTTT
CASRVAGHTDTQYF
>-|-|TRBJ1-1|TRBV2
TGTGCCAGCAGCAAGGACACCTTTTGGGACACTGAAGCTTTCTTT
CASSKDTFWDTEAFF
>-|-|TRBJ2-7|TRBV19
TGTGCCAGTTCGGACGGAGGAGACTCCTACGAGCAGTACTTC
CASSDGGDSYEQYF
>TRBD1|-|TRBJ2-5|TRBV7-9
TGTGCCAGCAGGGGGACAGGGCCTTTGGAGACCCAGTACTTC
CASRGTGPLETQYF
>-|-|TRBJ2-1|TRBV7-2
TGTGCCAGCAGCTCACTAAGCACGGGGGAGCAGTTCTTC
CASSSLSTGEQFF
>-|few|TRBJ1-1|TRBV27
TGTGCCAGCAGTAGGGGGACTGAAGCTTTCTTT
CASSRGTEAFF
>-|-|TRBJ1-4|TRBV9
TGTGCCAGCAGCGTAACACAAAGAAATGAAAAACTGTTTTTT
CASSVTQRNEKLFF
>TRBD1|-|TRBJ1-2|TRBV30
TGTGCCTGGAGTGACAGGGGGCGCGGCTACACCTTC
CAWSDRGRGYTF
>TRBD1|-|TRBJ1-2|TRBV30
TGTGCCTGGAACTACGGACAGGGAGATGGCTACACCTTC
CAWNYGQGDGYTF
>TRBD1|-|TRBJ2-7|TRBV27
TGTGCCAGCAGTTTCGGGACAGGGGACTACGAGCAGTACTTC
CASSFGTGDYEQYF
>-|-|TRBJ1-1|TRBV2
TGTGCCAGCACTGAGGACAGAAACACTGAAGCTTTCTTT
CASTEDRNTEAFF
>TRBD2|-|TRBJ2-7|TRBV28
TGTGCCAGCAGTCGCAGGACTAGCGGGGGTATCGAGCAGTACTTC
CASSRRTSGGIEQYF
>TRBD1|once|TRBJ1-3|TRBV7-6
TGTGCCAGCAGAGAGGGGGCTTCTGGAAACACCATATATTTT
CASREGASGNTIYF
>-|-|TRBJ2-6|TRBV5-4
TGTGCCAGCAGCTTGGGCCGGCGGGGATTAGGGGCCAACGTCCTGACTTTC
CASSLGRRGLGANVLTF
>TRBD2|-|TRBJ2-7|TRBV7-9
TGTTCCAGCAGCTCTGTGGCGGGAGACGTATCGGGGGAGCAGTACTTC
CSSSSVAGDVSGEQYF
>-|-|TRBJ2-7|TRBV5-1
TGCGCCAGCAGCTTGGAACCCCGTTTCTACGAGCAGTACTTC
CASSLEPRFYEQYF
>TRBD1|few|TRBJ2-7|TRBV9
TGTGCCAGCAGCGCCTGGGACAGGGTGTCTGCCGAGCAGTACTTC
CASSAWDRVSAEQYF
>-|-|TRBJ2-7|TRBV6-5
TGTGCCAGCAGTCGCAGGGACAACTCCTACGAGCAGTACTTC
CASSRRDNSYEQYF
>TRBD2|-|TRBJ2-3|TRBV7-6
TGTGCCAGCAGCCCTGCTCTAGCGGGAGGTACAGATACGCAGTATTTT
CASSPALAGGTDTQYF
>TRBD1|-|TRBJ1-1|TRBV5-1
TGCGCCAGCAGCGGGACAGGATCGAACACTGAAGCTTTCTTT
CASSGTGSNTEAFF
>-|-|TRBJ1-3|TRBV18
TGTGCCAGCTCAGCCGGGACTGCGTTCGAATGGGCCTCTGGAAACACCATATATTTT
CASSAGTAFEWASGNTIYF
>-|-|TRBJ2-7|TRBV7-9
TGTTCCAGCAGCTTGGGGGAGGGGGGCTACTACGAGCAGTACTTC
CSSSLGEGGYYEQYF
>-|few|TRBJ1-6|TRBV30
TGTGCCTTTGAATTACAGTTCGGTTCACCCCTCCACTTT
CAFELQFGSPLHF
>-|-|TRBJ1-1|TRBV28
TGTGCCACTCTCCTTCCGGGGACAATGAACACTGAAGCTTTCTTT
CATLLPGTMNTEAFF
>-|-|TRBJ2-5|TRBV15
TGTGCCACCCGATCCCCGGGCTCGGGGGAGGTTCAGGAGACCCAGTACTTC
CATRSPGSGEVQETQYF